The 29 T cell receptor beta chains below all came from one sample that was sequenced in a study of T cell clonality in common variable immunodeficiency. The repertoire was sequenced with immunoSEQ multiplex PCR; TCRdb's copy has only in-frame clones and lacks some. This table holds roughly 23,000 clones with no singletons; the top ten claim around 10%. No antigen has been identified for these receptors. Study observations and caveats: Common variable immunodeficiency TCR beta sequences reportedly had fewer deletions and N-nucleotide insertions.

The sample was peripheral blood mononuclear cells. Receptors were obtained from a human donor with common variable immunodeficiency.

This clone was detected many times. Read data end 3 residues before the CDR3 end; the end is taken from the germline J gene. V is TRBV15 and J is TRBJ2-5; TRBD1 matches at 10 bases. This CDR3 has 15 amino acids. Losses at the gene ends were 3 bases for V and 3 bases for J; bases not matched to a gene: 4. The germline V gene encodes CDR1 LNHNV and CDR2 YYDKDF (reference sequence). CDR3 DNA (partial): TGTGCCACCAGCAGGACGACAGGGGGCGAAGAGACC. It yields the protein CATSRTTGGEET. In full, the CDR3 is CATSRTTGGEETQYF.

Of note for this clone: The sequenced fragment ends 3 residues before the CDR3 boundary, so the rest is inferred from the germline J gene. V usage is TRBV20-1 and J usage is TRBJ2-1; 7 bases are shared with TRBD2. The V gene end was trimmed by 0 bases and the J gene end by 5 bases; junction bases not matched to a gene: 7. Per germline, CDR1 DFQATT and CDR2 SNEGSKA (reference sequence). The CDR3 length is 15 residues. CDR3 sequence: CSARDPSGTNNEQFF. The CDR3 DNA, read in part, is TGCAGTGCTAGAGATCCCAGCGGGACCAACAATGAG.

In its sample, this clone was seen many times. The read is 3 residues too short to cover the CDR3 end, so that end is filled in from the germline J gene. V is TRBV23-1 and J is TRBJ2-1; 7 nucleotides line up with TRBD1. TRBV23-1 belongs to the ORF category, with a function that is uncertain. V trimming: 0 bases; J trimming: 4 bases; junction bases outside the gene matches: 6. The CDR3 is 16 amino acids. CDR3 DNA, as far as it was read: TGCGCCAGCAGTCAATCAACCGGGACAGCTTACAATGAG. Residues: CASSQSTGTAYNE. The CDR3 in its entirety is CASSQSTGTAYNEQFF.

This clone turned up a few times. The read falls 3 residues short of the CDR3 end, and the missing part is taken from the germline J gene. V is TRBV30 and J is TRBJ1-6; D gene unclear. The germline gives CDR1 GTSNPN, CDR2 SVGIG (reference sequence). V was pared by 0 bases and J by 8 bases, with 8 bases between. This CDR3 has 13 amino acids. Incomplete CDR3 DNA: TGTGCCTGGAGTGTACGAGAGGATTCACCC. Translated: CAWSVREDSP. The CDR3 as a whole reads CAWSVREDSPLHF.

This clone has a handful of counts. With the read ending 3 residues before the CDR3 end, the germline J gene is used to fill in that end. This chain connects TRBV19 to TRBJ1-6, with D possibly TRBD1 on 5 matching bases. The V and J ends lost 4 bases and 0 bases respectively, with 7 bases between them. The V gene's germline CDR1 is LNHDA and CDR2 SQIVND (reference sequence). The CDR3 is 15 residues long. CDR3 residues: CASSRDSSYNSPLHF. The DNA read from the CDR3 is TGTGCCAGTAGTAGAGACAGCTCCTATAATTCACCC.

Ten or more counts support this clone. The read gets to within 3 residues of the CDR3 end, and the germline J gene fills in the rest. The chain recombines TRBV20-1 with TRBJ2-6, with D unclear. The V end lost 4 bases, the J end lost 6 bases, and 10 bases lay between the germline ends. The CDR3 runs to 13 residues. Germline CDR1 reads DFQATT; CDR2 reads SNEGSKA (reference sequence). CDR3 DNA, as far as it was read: TGCAGTGCTATACGCGATCCGGCCAACGTC. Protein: CSAIRDPANV. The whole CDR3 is CSAIRDPANVLTF.

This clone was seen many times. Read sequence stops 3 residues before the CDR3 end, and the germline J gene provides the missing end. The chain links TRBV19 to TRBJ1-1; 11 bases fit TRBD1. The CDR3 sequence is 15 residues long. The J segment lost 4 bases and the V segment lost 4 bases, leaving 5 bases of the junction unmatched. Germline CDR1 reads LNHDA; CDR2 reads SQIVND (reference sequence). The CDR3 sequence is CASSSGQGAGTEAFF. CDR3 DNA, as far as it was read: TGTGCCAGTAGTAGTGGACAGGGGGCGGGCACTGAA.

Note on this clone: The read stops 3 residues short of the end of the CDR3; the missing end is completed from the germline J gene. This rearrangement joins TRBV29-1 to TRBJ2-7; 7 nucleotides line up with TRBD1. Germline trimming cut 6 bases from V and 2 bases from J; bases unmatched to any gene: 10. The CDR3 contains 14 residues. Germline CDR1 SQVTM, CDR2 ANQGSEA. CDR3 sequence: CSVDLGTVPYEQYF. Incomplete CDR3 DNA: TGCAGCGTGGACCTCGGGACAGTGCCCTACGAG.

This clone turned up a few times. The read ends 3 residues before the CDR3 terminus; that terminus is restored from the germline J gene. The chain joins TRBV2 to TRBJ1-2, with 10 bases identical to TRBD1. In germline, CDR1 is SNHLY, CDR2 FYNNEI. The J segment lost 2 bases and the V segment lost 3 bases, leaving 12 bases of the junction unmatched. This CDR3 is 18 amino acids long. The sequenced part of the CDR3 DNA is TGTGCCAGCAGTGATTGGGGGGGACAGGGGCAACCAAACTATGGC. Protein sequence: CASSDWGGQGQPNYG. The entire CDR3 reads CASSDWGGQGQPNYGYTF.

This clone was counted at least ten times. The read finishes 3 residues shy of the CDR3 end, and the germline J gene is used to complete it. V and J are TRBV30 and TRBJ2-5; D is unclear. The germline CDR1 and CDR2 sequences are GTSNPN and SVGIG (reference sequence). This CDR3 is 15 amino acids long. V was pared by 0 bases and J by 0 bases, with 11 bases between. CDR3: CAWSVHSPYQETQYF. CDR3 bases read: TGTGCCTGGAGTGTACATTCCCCGTACCAAGAGACC.

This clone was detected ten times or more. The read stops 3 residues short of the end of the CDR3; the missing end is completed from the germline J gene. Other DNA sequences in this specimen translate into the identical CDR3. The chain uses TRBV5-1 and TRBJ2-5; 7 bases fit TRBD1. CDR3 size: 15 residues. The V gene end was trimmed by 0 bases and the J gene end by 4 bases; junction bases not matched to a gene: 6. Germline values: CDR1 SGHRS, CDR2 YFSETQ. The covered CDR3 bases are TGCGCCAGCAGCTTGGGACAGGGTAGTGGAGAGACC. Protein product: CASSLGQGSGET. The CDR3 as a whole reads CASSLGQGSGETQYF.

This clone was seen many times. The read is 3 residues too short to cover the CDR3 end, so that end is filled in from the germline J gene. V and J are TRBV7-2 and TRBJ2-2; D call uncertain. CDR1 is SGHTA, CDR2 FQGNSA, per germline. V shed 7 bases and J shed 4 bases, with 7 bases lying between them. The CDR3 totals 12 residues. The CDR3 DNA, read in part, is TGTGCCAGCAATACGGGCACCGGGGAG. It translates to CASNTGTGE. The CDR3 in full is CASNTGTGELFF. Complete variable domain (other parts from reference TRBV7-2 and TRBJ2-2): GAGVSQSPSNKVTEKGKDVELRCDPISGHTALYWYRQSLGQGLEFLIYFQGNSAPDKSGLPSDRFSAERTGGSVSTLTIQRTQQEDSAVYLCASNTGTGELFFGEGSRLTVL.

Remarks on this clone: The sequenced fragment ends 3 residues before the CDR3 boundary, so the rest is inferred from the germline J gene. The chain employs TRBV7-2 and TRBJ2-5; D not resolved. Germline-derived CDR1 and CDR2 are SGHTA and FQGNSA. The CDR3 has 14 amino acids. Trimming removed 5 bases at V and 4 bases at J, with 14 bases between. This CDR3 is CASSLGLLGETQYF. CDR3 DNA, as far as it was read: TGTGCCAGCAGCCTGGGCCTTTTGGGAGAGACC. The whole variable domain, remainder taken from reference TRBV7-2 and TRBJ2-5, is GAGVSQSPSNKVTEKGKDVELRCDPISGHTALYWYRQSLGQGLEFLIYFQGNSAPDKSGLPSDRFSAERTGGSVSTLTIQRTQQEDSAVYLCASSLGLLGETQYFGPGTRLLVL.

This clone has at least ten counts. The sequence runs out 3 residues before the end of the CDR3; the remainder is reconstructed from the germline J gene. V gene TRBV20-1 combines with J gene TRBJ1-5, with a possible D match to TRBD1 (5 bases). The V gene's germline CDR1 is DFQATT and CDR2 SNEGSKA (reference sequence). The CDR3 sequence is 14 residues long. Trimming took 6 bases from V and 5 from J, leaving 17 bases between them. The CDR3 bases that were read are TGCAGTGCGACGGGTTTCGGGGGAGATCAGCCC. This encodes CSATGFGGDQP. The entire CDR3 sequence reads CSATGFGGDQPQHF.

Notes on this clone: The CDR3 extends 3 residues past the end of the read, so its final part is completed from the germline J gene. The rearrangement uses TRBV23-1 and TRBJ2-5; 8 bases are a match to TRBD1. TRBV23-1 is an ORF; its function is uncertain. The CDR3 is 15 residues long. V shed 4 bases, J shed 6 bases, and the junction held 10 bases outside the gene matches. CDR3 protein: CASSRKTGARKTQYF. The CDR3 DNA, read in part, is TGCGCCAGCAGTCGTAAGACAGGGGCAAGAAAGACC.

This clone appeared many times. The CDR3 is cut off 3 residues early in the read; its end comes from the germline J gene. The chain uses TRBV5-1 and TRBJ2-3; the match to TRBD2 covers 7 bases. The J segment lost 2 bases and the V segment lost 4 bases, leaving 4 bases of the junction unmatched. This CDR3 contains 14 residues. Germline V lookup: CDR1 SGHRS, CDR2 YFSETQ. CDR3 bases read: TGCGCCAGCAGCCCCGGGGGGAACACAGATACG. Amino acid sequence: CASSPGGNTDT. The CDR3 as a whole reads CASSPGGNTDTQYF.

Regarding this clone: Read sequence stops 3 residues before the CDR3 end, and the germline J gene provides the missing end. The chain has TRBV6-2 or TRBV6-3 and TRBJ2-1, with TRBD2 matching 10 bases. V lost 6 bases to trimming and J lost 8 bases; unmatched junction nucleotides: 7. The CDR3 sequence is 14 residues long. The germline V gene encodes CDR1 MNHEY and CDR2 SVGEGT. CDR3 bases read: TGTGCCAGCAGCCGAACTAGCGGGATGCATGAG. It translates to CASSRTSGMHE. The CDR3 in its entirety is CASSRTSGMHEQFF.

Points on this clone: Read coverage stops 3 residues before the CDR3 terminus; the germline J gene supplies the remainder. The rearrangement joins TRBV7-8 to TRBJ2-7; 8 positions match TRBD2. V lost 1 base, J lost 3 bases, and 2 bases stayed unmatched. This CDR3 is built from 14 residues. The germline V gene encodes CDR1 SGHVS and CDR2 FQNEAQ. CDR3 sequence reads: CASSLGGLVYEQYF. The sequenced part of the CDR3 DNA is TGTGCCAGCAGCTTAGGGGGACTAGTCTACGAG.

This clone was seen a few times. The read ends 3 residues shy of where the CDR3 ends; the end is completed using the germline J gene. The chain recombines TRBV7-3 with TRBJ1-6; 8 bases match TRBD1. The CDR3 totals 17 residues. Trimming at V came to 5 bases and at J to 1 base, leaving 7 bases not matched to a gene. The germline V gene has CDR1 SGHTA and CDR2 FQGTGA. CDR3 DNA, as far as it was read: TGTGCCAGCAGCGCCAGACAGGGGAAATCCTATAATTCACCC. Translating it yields CASSARQGKSYNSP. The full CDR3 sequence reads CASSARQGKSYNSPLHF.

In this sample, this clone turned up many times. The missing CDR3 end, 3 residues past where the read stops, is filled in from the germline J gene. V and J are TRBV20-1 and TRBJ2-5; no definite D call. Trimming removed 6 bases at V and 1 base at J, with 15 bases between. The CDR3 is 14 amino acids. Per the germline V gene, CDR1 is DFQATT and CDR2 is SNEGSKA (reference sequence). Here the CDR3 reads CSAFPGAIQETQYF. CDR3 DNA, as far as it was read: TGCAGTGCATTCCCGGGTGCTATCCAAGAGACC.

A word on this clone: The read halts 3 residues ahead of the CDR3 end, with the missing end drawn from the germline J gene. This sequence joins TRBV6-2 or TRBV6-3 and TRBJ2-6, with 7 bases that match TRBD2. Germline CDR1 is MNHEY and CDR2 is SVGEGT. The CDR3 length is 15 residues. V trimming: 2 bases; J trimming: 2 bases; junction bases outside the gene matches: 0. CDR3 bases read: TGTGCCAGCAGTTACGGGGGGGCTGGGGCCAACGTC. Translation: CASSYGGAGANV. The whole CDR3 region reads CASSYGGAGANVLTF.

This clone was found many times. CDR3 region: CASSPLGRLNTEAFF. The CDR3 DNA, read in part, is TGTGCCAGCTCACCACTGGGCCGGTTAAACACTGAA. V is TRBV18 and J is TRBJ1-1; D is uncertain. The CDR3 extends 3 residues past the end of the read, so its final part is completed from the germline J gene. CDR1 and CDR2 from the germline V gene are KGHSH and LQKENI. There are 15 residues in the CDR3. Trimming removed 1 base at V and 2 bases at J, with 11 bases between.

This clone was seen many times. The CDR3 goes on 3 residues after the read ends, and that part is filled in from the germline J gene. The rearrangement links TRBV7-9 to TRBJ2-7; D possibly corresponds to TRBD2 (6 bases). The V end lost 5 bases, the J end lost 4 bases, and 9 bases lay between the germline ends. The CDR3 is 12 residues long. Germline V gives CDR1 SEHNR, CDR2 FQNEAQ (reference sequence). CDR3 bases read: TGTGCCAGCAGCCCCGGAGGGTACGAG. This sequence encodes CASSPGGYE. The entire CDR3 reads CASSPGGYEQYF.

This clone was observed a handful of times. CDR3 bases read: TGTGCCAGCTCACAATCACAAGGC. Protein sequence: CASSQSQG. In full, the CDR3 is CASSQSQGYTF. The chain is built from TRBV18 and TRBJ1-2; D call uncertain. The read comes to an end 3 residues before the CDR3 does, leaving the germline J gene to fill in the end. The CDR3 runs 11 residues. In germline, CDR1 is KGHSH, CDR2 LQKENI.

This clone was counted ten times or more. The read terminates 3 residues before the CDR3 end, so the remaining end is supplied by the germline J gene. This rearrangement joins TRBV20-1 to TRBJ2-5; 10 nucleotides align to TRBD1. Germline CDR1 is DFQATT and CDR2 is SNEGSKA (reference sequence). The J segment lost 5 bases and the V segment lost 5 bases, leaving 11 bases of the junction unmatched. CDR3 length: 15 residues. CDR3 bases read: TGCAGTGCTCAAACCGGGACAGGGGTTTTGGAGACC. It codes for CSAQTGTGVLET. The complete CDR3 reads CSAQTGTGVLETQYF.

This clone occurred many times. The CDR3 protein is CSAPRGTSGQETQYF. The sequenced CDR3 bases are TGCAGTGCTCCCCGAGGGACTAGCGGCCAAGAGACC. This chain links TRBV20-1 with TRBJ2-5; 11 nucleotides line up with TRBD2. The read falls 3 residues short of the CDR3 end, and the missing part is taken from the germline J gene. The CDR3 covers 15 residues. The V segment lost 5 bases and the J segment 1 base; nucleotides outside the gene matches: 6. Germline V CDR1 and CDR2: DFQATT, SNEGSKA (reference sequence).

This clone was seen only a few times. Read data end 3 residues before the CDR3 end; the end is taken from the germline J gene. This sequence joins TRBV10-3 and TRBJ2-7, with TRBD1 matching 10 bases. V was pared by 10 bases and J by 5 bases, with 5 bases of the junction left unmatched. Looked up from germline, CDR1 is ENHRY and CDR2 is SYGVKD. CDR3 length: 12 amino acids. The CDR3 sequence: CATGQGLHEQYF. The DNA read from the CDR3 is TGTGCCACGGGACAGGGGCTCCACGAG.

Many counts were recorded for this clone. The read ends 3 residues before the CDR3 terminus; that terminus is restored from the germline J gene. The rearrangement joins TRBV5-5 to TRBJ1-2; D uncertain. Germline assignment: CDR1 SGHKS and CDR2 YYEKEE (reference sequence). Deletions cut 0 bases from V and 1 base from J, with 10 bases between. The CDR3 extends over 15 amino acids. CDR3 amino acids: CASSLETTFNYGYTF. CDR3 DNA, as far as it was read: TGTGCCAGCAGCTTGGAGACAACCTTTAACTATGGC. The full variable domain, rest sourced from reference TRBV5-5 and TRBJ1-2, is DAGVTQSPTHLIKTRGQQVTLRCSPISGHKSVSWYQQVLGQGPQFIFQYYEKEERGRGNFPDRFSARQFPNYSSELNVNALLLGDSALYLCASSLETTFNYGYTFGSGTRLTVV.

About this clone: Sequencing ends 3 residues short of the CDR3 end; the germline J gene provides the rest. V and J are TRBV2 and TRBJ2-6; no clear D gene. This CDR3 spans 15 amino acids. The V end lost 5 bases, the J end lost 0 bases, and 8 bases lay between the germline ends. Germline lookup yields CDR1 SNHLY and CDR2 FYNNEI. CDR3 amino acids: CASSQHPSGANVLTF. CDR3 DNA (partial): TGTGCCAGCAGTCAACACCCCTCTGGGGCCAACGTC.